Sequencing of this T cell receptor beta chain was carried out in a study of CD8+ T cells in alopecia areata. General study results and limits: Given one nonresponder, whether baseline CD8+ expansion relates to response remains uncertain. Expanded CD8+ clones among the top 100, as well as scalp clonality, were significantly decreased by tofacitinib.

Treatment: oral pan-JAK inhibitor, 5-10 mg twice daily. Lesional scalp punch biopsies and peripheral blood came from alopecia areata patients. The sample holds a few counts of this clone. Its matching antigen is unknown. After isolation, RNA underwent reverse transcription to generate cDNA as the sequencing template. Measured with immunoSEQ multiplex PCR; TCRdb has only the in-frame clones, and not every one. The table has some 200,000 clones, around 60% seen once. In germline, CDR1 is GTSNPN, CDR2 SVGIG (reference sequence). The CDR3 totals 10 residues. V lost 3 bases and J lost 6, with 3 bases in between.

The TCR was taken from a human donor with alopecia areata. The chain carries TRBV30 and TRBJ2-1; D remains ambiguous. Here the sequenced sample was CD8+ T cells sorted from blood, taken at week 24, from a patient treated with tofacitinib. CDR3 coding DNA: TGTGCCTGGAGGGGCAATGAGCAGTTCTTC. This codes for CAWRGNEQFF.